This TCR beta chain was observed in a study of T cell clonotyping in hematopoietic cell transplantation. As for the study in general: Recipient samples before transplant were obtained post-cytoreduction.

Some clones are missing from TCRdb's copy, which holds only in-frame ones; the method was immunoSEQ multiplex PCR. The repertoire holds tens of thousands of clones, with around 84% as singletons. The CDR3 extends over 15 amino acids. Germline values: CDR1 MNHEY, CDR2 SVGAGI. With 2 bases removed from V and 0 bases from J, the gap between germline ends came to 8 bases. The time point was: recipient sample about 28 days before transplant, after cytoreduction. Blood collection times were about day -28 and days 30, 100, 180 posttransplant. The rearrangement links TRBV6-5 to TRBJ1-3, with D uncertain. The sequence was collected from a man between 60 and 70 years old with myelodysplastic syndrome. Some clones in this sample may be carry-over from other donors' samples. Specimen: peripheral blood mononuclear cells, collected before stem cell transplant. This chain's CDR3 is CASSYDESSGNTIYF. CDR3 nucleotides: TGTGCCAGCAGTTACGACGAGAGCTCTGGAAACACCATATATTTT.